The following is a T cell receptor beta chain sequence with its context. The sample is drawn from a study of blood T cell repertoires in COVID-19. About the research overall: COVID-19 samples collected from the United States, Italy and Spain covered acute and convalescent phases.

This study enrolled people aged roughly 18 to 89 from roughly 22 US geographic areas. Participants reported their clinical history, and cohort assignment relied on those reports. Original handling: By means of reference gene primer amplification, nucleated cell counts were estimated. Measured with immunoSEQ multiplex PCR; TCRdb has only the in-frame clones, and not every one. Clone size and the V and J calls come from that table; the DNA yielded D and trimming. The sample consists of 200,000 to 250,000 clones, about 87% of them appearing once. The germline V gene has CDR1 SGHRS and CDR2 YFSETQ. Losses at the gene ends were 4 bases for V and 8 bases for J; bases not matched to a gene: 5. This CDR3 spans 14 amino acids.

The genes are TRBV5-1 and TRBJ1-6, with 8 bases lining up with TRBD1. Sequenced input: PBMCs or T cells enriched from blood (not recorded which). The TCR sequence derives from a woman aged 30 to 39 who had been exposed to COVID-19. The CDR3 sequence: CASSRTGSDSPLHF. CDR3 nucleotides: TGCGCCAGCAGCCGGACAGGGTCGGATTCACCCCTCCACTTT.